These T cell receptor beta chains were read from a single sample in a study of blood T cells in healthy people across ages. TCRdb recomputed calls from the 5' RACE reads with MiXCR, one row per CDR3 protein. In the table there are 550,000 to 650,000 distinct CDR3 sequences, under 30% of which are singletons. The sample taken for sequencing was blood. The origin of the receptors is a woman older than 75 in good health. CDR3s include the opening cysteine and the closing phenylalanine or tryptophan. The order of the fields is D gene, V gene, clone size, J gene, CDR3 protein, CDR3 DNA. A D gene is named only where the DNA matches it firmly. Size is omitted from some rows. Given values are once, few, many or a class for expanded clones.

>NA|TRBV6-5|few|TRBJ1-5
CASSRAGSNSNQPQHF
TGTGCCAGCAGCAGAGCAGGGAGTAATAGCAATCAGCCCCAGCATTTT
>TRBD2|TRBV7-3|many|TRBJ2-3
CASSKAGLRTDTQYF
TGTGCCAGCAGCAAAGCGGGACTTCGCACAGATACGCAGTATTTT
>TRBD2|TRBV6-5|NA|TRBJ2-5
CASSYSTSGGETQYF
TGTGCCAGCAGTTACTCGACTAGCGGGGGAGAGACCCAGTACTTC
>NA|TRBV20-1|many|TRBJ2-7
CSASPRERASSYEQYF
TGCAGTGCTTCCCCCCGGGAGCGAGCCAGCTCCTACGAGCAGTACTTC
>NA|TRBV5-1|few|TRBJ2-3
CASSFLGFATSTSTDTQYF
TGCGCCAGCAGCTTTCTTGGGTTCGCTACCTCCACTAGCACAGATACGCAGTATTTT
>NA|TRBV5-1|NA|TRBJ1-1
CASSKDAPTEAFF
TGCGCCAGCAGCAAAGATGCCCCCACTGAAGCTTTCTTT
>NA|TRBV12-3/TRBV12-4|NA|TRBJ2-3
CASSGIRTRLGADTQYF
TGTGCCAGCAGCGGAATCAGGACCAGACTGGGCGCAGATACGCAGTATTTT
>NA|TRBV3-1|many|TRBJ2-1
CASSQMRHNEQFF
TGTGCCAGCAGCCAAATGCGGCACAATGAGCAGTTCTTC
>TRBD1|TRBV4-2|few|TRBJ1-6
CASSQPGQGNSPLHF
TGTGCCAGCAGCCAACCGGGACAGGGAAATTCACCCCTCCACTTT
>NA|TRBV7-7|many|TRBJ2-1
CASSLGGLSEQFF
TGTGCCAGCAGCCTGGGGGGTTTGAGTGAGCAGTTCTTC
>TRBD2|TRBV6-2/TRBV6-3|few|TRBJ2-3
CASSPLPGLAGEDTQYF
TGTGCCAGCAGTCCCCTGCCGGGACTAGCGGGGGAAGATACGCAGTATTTT